The rows below give T cell receptor beta chains drawn from one sample of a study of cytomegalovirus exposure and HLA in healthy donors. TCRdb keeps only in-frame clones here, not all; method: immunoSEQ multiplex PCR. Of more than 110,000 clones listed, 78% are singletons. What was sequenced was PBMCs. These receptors all stem from a male donor in good health and CMV-seronegative. The CDR3 runs from the conserved cysteine through the conserved F or W. The D gene is left open where the match is weak. Not every row has a clone size; where given, it reads once, few, many or a size class.

len: 14
v_gene: TRBV11-3
abundance: .
d_gene: TRBD1
j_gene: TRBJ1-2
CDR3aa: CASSLDGTGHGYTF
CDR3nt: TGTGCCAGCAGCTTAGATGGGACAGGGCATGGCTACACCTTC

len: 13
v_gene: TRBV9
abundance: .
d_gene: .
j_gene: TRBJ2-2
CDR3aa: CASSLQGSGELFF
CDR3nt: TGTGCCAGCAGCTTACAGGGTAGCGGGGAGCTGTTTTTT

len: 15
v_gene: TRBV4-1
abundance: once
d_gene: .
j_gene: TRBJ2-7
CDR3aa: CASSQDFRTYYEQYF
CDR3nt: TGCGCCAGCAGCCAAGATTTCCGAACCTACTACGAGCAGTACTTC

len: 15
v_gene: TRBV15
abundance: once
d_gene: .
j_gene: TRBJ2-3
CDR3aa: CATSVPRVMGDTQYF
CDR3nt: TGTGCCACCAGCGTCCCCCGAGTGATGGGCGATACGCAGTATTTT

len: 13
v_gene: TRBV25-1
abundance: .
d_gene: .
j_gene: TRBJ2-1
CDR3aa: CASSEAGRNEQFF
CDR3nt: TGTGCCAGCAGTGAAGCAGGGCGCAATGAGCAGTTCTTC

len: 13
v_gene: TRBV9
abundance: .
d_gene: .
j_gene: TRBJ2-7
CDR3aa: CASSAPPALEQYF
CDR3nt: TGTGCCAGCAGCGCCCCCCCCGCGTTAGAGCAGTACTTC

len: 18
v_gene: TRBV9
abundance: .
d_gene: TRBD2
j_gene: TRBJ2-1
CDR3aa: CASSVASGLAGPYNEQFF
CDR3nt: TGTGCCAGCAGCGTAGCTTCAGGACTAGCGGGACCCTACAATGAGCAGTTCTTC

len: 12
v_gene: TRBV6-5
abundance: few
d_gene: .
j_gene: TRBJ1-2
CDR3aa: CASRDGIYGYTF
CDR3nt: TGTGCCAGCAGGGACGGGATCTATGGCTACACCTTC

len: 14
v_gene: TRBV7-9
abundance: .
d_gene: .
j_gene: TRBJ2-1
CDR3aa: CASSLVVQYNEQFF
CDR3nt: TGTGCCAGCAGCTTAGTGGTTCAGTACAATGAGCAGTTCTTC

len: 14
v_gene: TRBV29-1
abundance: .
d_gene: TRBD2
j_gene: TRBJ2-1
CDR3aa: CSVRLAGAYNEQFF
CDR3nt: TGCAGCGTCCGACTAGCGGGTGCCTACAATGAGCAGTTCTTC

len: 14
v_gene: TRBV12-5
abundance: few
d_gene: TRBD1
j_gene: TRBJ2-5
CDR3aa: CASGSVGQGETQYF
CDR3nt: TGTGCTAGTGGTTCAGTCGGACAGGGGGAGACCCAGTACTTC

len: 17
v_gene: TRBV27
abundance: few
d_gene: TRBD2
j_gene: TRBJ2-7
CDR3aa: CASTRLTGLGVGHEQYF
CDR3nt: TGTGCCAGCACTCGCTTAACGGGACTAGGAGTGGGTCACGAGCAGTACTTC

len: 15
v_gene: TRBV10-1
abundance: .
d_gene: TRBD2
j_gene: TRBJ2-2
CDR3aa: CASSEGGSITGELFF
CDR3nt: TGCGCCAGCAGTGAGGGCGGGAGTATCACCGGGGAGCTGTTTTTT

len: 16
v_gene: TRBV6-4
abundance: .
d_gene: TRBD1
j_gene: TRBJ2-1
CDR3aa: CASRIDRGLTYNEQFF
CDR3nt: TGTGCCAGCAGGATAGACAGGGGACTGACCTACAATGAGCAGTTCTTC

len: 15
v_gene: TRBV6-6
abundance: .
d_gene: TRBD1
j_gene: TRBJ1-5
CDR3aa: CASSSLQGSSQPQHF
CDR3nt: TGTGCCAGCAGCTCATTACAGGGGTCTAGTCAGCCCCAGCATTTT

len: 14
v_gene: TRBV7-3
abundance: .
d_gene: .
j_gene: TRBJ2-7
CDR3aa: CASSPGLGTYEQYF
CDR3nt: TGTGCCAGCAGCCCGGGACTCGGGACCTACGAGCAGTACTTC

len: 14
v_gene: TRBV5-5
abundance: .
d_gene: TRBD1
j_gene: TRBJ2-7
CDR3aa: CASSLRQGAYEQYF
CDR3nt: TGTGCCAGCAGCCTCAGACAGGGGGCTTACGAGCAGTACTTC

len: 16
v_gene: TRBV4-3
abundance: .
d_gene: .
j_gene: TRBJ1-4
CDR3aa: CASSRPGGAVSEKLFF
CDR3nt: TGCGCCAGCAGCCGGCCCGGGGGGGCCGTCAGTGAAAAACTGTTTTTT

len: 14
v_gene: TRBV7-2
abundance: .
d_gene: .
j_gene: TRBJ2-7
CDR3aa: CASSLVQGPEEQYF
CDR3nt: TGTGCCAGCAGCTTAGTTCAGGGGCCGGAAGAGCAGTACTTC

len: 17
v_gene: TRBV2
abundance: few
d_gene: TRBD2
j_gene: TRBJ2-1
CDR3aa: CASRTSGRLRWYNEQFF
CDR3nt: TGTGCCAGCAGGACTAGCGGGAGGCTCCGGTGGTACAATGAGCAGTTCTTC

len: 14
v_gene: TRBV21-1
abundance: .
d_gene: .
j_gene: TRBJ1-2
CDR3aa: CASSRQGPNYGYTF
CDR3nt: TGTGCCAGCAGCCGACAGGGGCCTAACTATGGCTACACCTTC

len: 14
v_gene: TRBV5-6
abundance: .
d_gene: .
j_gene: TRBJ1-2
CDR3aa: CASTVPDRLYGYTF
CDR3nt: TGTGCCAGCACCGTCCCCGACAGGTTATATGGCTACACCTTC

len: 18
v_gene: TRBV5-1
abundance: few
d_gene: TRBD2
j_gene: TRBJ2-5
CDR3aa: CASGARAGAGGTGETQYF
CDR3nt: TGCGCCAGCGGGGCGAGGGCAGGAGCGGGAGGAACGGGAGAGACCCAGTACTTC